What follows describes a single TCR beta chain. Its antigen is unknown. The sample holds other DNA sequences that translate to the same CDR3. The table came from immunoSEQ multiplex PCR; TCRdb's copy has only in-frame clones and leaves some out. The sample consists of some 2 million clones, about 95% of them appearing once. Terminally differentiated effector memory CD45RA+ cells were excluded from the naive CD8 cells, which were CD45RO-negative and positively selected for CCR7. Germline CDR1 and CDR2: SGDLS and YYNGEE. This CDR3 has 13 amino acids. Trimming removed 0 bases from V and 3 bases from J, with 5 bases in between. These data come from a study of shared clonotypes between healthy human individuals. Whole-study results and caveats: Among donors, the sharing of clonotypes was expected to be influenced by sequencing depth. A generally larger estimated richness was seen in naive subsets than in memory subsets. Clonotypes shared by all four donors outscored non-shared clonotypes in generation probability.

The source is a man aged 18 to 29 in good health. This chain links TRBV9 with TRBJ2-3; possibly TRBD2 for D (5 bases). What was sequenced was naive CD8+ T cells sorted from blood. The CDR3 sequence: CASSVAGTDTQYF. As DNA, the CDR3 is TGTGCCAGCAGCGTAGCGGGGACAGATACGCAGTATTTT.